This T cell receptor (beta chain) is drawn from a study of cytomegalovirus exposure and HLA in healthy donors (dated by TCRdb to 2017 to 2019). As for the study more broadly: An earlier analysis of some 550 of the donors reported roughly 300 Gb of sequence data and some 120 million unique TCR beta sequences from about 179 million T cells. The study combined high-throughput TCR immunosequencing, statistical association of individual TCRs with disease status, and machine learning to predict cytomegalovirus infection status. Across 300 to 500 genotyped donors of the cohort, an average of roughly 200,000 unique TCR beta nucleotide sequences per donor were sequenced, and approximately 17% of those sequences were non-productive. The later analysis used no new phenotypic data to find candidate immune exposures, relying instead on TCR beta sequences and their occurrence across donors. To decide whether each TCR beta V gene segment behaved as functional or pseudogenic, an earlier analysis of some 580 of the donors relied on high-throughput TCR beta sequencing. A later analysis re-examined previously published TCR beta repertoires from 500 to 700 donors and added high-resolution HLA genotyping to investigate patterns of TCR occurrence. Roughly 290 gigabases of sequencing data and approximately 92 million unique TCR sequences made up an early release that covered about 640 HLA-typed donors. In a later genetic analysis, genome-wide SNP genotypes for about three fifths of the roughly 670 donors were used, and that subset was treated as a discovery cohort. All discovery cohort repertoires had been generated using a single sequencing platform. Alongside the repertoire data, information on donor age, sex, ethnicity and CMV serostatus was compiled. The study profiled the T cell repertoires of around 700 subjects by immunosequencing and related them to cytomegalovirus serostatus. The study was designed to test whether signatures of past pathogen exposure could be identified by cataloging public T cell receptors. Of the roughly 400 genotyped donors, more than 75% were placed in the genetic ancestry cluster associated with self-reported Caucasian donors. Typing coverage differed by locus: A, B, C, DRB1 and DQB1 were typed in roughly 629-630 donors, DQA1 in 500 to 550, DPA1 in approximately 610, and DPB1 in approximately 450. Both class I and class II loci were covered by HLA typing, at four-digit resolution. Besides the first cohort of some 670 subjects, a separate validation cohort made up of roughly 130 different subjects was used. About five DR-DQ haplotypes were handled as single units for association and clustering because linkage in the cohort was strong. Paper-wide results and their limitations: Correlated functional status among segregating V segments might reflect linkage disequilibrium, but an unknown experimental factor could not be ruled out. A later analysis found that HLA-associated TCR beta chains were more clonally expanded and had lower generation probabilities than equally common non-associated chains. Immune exposure information for the cohort was limited to CMV serostatus. In a later analysis, several top co-occurrence clusters were reported to appear linked to parvovirus B19, influenza, CMV and Epstein-Barr virus. Because counts were too low, some 17 rarely observed V segments, including chromosome 9 orphons, were left out of the earlier analysis of 587 of the donors. An association between a missense DCLRE1C variant and V-gene and J-gene trimming of TCR beta chains was found in a later genetic analysis and replicated in an independent cohort. Broadly in line with IMGT annotations, most TCR beta V segments showed up in productive rearrangements about 87% or about 30% of the time in an earlier analysis of approximately 640 of the donors. A further reported finding was that TCR beta sequences accurately predicted the HLA-A and HLA-B alleles for most subjects in the first cohort. In a later analysis, TCR association rates were found to vary across HLA loci, with the most associated TCRs seen for DRB1 alleles and the fewest for HLA-C alleles. Roughly uniform sequencing depth across donors was assumed in presence/absence analyses, although this assumption may not hold. At a false discovery rate of 0.05, a later analysis linked 15,000 to 20,000 TCR beta sequences to specific HLA alleles. A later genetic analysis reported fewer N-insertions in productive TCRs among donors in an Asian-associated ancestry cluster than the roughly 700-donor mean. According to the authors, the approach could potentially be generalized to other disease states and immunological phenotypes. Only TCR beta chains were sequenced in this cohort, and the absence of alpha or paired-chain data limited detectable features. Because HLA typing was unavailable for some donors at each locus, only the typed subset was used in association tests. The 87-base-pair reads could not distinguish some IMGT-functional V segments, including TRBV6-2 and TRBV6-3, so those segments were excluded. A cluster of highly shared sequence variants was judged likely to be a technical artifact of the sequencing pipeline. In vitro tests confirmed that a few of the cytomegalovirus-associated TCR beta chains recognize cytomegalovirus antigens. A later analysis found that most CMV-associated TCR beta chains appeared HLA-restricted, with HLA associations seemingly driven largely by CMV exposure. The classifier was reported to diagnose cytomegalovirus status with high specificity and sensitivity in both the original and validation cohorts. A total of roughly 160 TCR beta chains were listed by the study as associated with cytomegalovirus. While some public TCRs were present in many individuals, most TCR sequences turned up only very rarely across donors. Assigning TCR associations to individual alleles was difficult when HLA alleles, especially DR and DQ, strongly co-occurred.

The germline V gene encodes CDR1 LGHNA and CDR2 YSLEER. Between the V and J ends, shortened by 2 bases and 0 bases respectively, the junction contains 7 bases. The CDR3, from cysteine to phenylalanine, totals 14 residues. Just CDR3 DNA is preserved here, 42 bases in frame from base 1. Libraries were constructed by the immunoSEQ multiplex PCR assay. For the multiplex PCR, a mixture combining 60 forward primers for TCR Vbeta segments and 13 reverse primers for TCR Jbeta segments was used. The CDR3 region of rearranged TCR beta genes was amplified from genomic DNA with a multiplex PCR assay. On the Illumina HiSeq System, the amplified TCR beta libraries were sequenced as 87-base-pair reads. Under the source paper's analysis protocol: Across the 500 to 700 repertoires, a later analysis counted 80 million or so unique TCR beta chains, roughly 11 million of which were shared by at least two donors. To remove PCR and sequencing errors, raw reads were error-corrected and collapsed into unique sequences using a nearest-neighbor algorithm that merged closely related sequences. CDR3 sequences were aligned to IMGT reference sequences to assign V, D and J gene segments. For a sequence to be retained, at least a six-nucleotide match to both a V gene segment and a J gene segment was required. Rearrangements were called productive when the CDR3 lacked stop codons and stayed in frame with V and J; all others were non-productive. CDR3 was defined by IMGT convention, running from the second conserved V-encoded cysteine to the conserved J-encoded phenylalanine. The earlier analysis of about 560 of the donors excluded any sequence lacking an unambiguous match to a single V gene segment. In an earlier analysis of 450 to 750 of the donors, a V segment was called functional when productive rearrangements were above 56.7%, and segregating when the standard deviation between donors exceeded 5%. A statistical classification framework was developed to diagnose cytomegalovirus status using the catalog of TCR beta chain sequences. In a later analysis, TCR nucleotide sequences were compared against IMGT/GENE-DB human TR gene sequences so that V and J genes could be assigned. Using the TCRdist pipeline, a later analysis assigned CDR3 sequences along with most-parsimonious VDJ recombination scenarios. In a later analysis, each TCR beta chain was defined by its CDR3 amino acid sequence together with its V-gene family, and reads without a unique V-gene family were excluded. To address suspected cross-contamination and a sequencing artifact, a later analysis removed 450 to 700 highly shared, low-generation-probability nucleotide sequences. In a later analysis, a clonal expansion index was calculated for each public chain from normalized within-repertoire ranks of inferred template counts. Generation probabilities in a later analysis came from a VDJ recombination model fitted to out-of-frame rearrangements, and those results were checked against IGoR. In a later analysis, TCR-TCR, TCR-HLA and TCR-CMV co-occurrence was scored with hypergeometric tests, and a repertoire-size bias correction was applied to TCR pairs. In a later analysis, false discovery rates were estimated by permuting HLA or CMV assignments 20 times. In a later analysis, co-occurring TCRs were grouped using DBSCAN, and TCRdist sequence similarity was added for clustering within HLA-allele-positive subsets. Co-occurrence clustering excluded repertoires with fewer than 30,000 or more than 120,000 public chains, plus five with anomalous nucleotide sharing. TCRdb took this table from immuneACCESS and kept in-frame rearrangements with V and J called. Such tables lack part of the clones; where checked against another copy, unresolved V genes explain under half of the gap, and the rest is unexplained. D and trimming come from the DNA, and the V and J calls and clone size come from that table. The sample contains about 140,000 clones, around 80% of them found a single time. The top ten clones comprise about 5% of the sample.

The cohort was made up of approximately 700 healthy bone marrow donors. Cohort members were all nominally healthy when sampled, although unrecorded immune exposures were likely present. The donor tested CMV seronegative, placing the donor among the 352 seronegative members of the cohort. A peripheral blood sample was provided by each donor, and peripheral blood mononuclear cells were used for TCR beta sequencing. Genomic DNA was extracted from the blood cell samples with the Qiagen DNeasy Blood Extraction Kit. Remarks on this clone: Which antigen it targets is not known. The record has no base qualities; no much larger clone is one base away.

Sequenced: PBMCs. The receptor chain draws on TRBV4-3 and TRBJ1-2; a tentative D call is TRBD1 (5 bases match). The receptor comes from a man aged 40-49 years in good health and CMV-seronegative. The DNA sequence is given as TGCGCCAGCAGCCAATCGACAGCTAACTATGGCTACACCTTC. Its product reads: CASSQSTANYGYTF.